Listed here are 30 T cell receptor beta chains from one sample, sequenced in a study of T-cell memory formation after mild COVID-19. TCRdb reanalysed the 5' RACE reads using MiXCR and keeps one entry per CDR3 protein. The sample shows around 150,000 distinct CDR3 sequences, more than 14% of them seen only once. Material for sequencing was PBMCs or a T cell subset sorted from them (not recorded which). The source of these receptors is an adult woman who had mild COVID-19 (a few samples of this study predate the infection). Cell type and time point are not known.

The chain recombines TRBV15 with TRBJ1-1; maybe TRBD1 (5 bases). The germline gives CDR1 LNHNV, CDR2 YYDKDF (reference sequence). The CDR3 runs 14 residues. V lost 1 base, J lost 0 bases, and 6 bases lay in between. The CDR3 nucleotides read TGTGCCACCAGCAGAGGACAGATGAACACTGAAGCTTTCTTT. It specifies CATSRGQMNTEAFF.

The chain combines TRBV3-1 with TRBJ1-1; TRBD1 is a possible D gene (6 bases). The CDR3 is 11 residues long. Germline-derived CDR1 and CDR2 are LGHDT and YNNKEL (reference sequence). The V and J ends lost 3 bases and 8 bases respectively, with 7 bases between them. The CDR3 coding sequence is TGTGCCAGCAGCCACGGGACAGAAGCTTTCTTT. It is translated as CASSHGTEAFF.

This clonotype was counted only a few times. The chain is built from TRBV6-7 and TRBJ2-3; 11 bases are shared with TRBD2. TRBV6-7 is an ORF, with its function uncertain. The CDR3 consists of 14 residues. With 6 bases clipped from V and 5 bases from J, the junction kept 4 bases outside the gene matches. The CDR3 bases are TGTGCCAGCAGAACTAGCGGGAGAGAAGATACGCAGTATTTT. It encodes CASRTSGREDTQYF.

The chain has TRBV7-2 and TRBJ1-4; no clear D gene. The V gene lost 1 base and the J gene lost 0 bases, with 6 bases spanning the gap. This CDR3 is built from 15 residues. CDR1 SGHTA and CDR2 FQGNSA come from the germline V gene. CDR3 in DNA: TGTGCCAGCAGCTTAGATAGAGCAACTAATGAAAAACTGTTTTTT. As protein: CASSLDRATNEKLFF.

This clonotype was counted between two and nine times. The chain joins TRBV27 to TRBJ2-7; 7 bases match TRBD2. The V gene end was trimmed by 5 bases and the J gene end by 3 bases; junction bases not matched to a gene: 7. The germline gives CDR1 MNHEY, CDR2 SMNVEV (reference sequence). The length of the CDR3 is 14 residues. This CDR3 is CASSLGGKGYEQYF. For the CDR3, the DNA is TGTGCCAGCAGTCTGGGAGGGAAGGGCTACGAGCAGTACTTC.

The chain joins TRBV5-1 to TRBJ2-1, with D perhaps matching TRBD1 (6 bases). Trimming left V 2 bases short and J 7 bases short, with 25 bases between. The CDR3 is made up of 18 amino acids. Germline V gene lookup returns CDR1 SGHRS and CDR2 YFSETQ. The CDR3 spells CASSFSRGEVADWNEQFF. The CDR3 coding sequence is TGCGCCAGCAGCTTTTCCAGGGGTGAGGTGGCTGACTGGAATGAGCAGTTCTTC.

The chain recombines TRBV5-5 with TRBJ2-7; D is unclear. Trimming stripped 0 bases from V and 6 bases from J, with 10 bases between. Looked up from germline, CDR1 is SGHKS and CDR2 is YYEKEE (reference sequence). CDR3 size: 13 residues. The CDR3 bases are TGTGCCAGCAGCTTGGTTCCCCTGGTCGAGCAGTACTTC. Translating it yields CASSLVPLVEQYF.

This clonotype came up a few times. The chain employs TRBV5-1 and TRBJ1-2, with a possible D match to TRBD1 (5 bases). V was trimmed by 4 bases and J by 2 bases, leaving 12 bases between them. CDR3 length: 14 residues. Germline CDR1 and CDR2: SGHRS and YFSETQ. As DNA, the CDR3 is TGCGCCAGCAGCGCCGACGACAGAAACTATGGCTACACCTTC. Residues: CASSADDRNYGYTF.

This clonotype occurred a few times. The chain combines TRBV18 with TRBJ2-2; D is unresolved. V lost 0 bases, J lost 3 bases, and 5 bases lay in between. The germline V gene encodes CDR1 KGHSH and CDR2 LQKENI. The CDR3 sequence is 14 residues long. The DNA of the CDR3 is TGTGCCAGCTCACCACCCAGCCACACCGGGGAGCTGTTTTTT. Amino acid sequence: CASSPPSHTGELFF.

This rearrangement joins TRBV12-3 or TRBV12-4 to TRBJ1-1, with D possibly being TRBD1 (5 bases). The CDR3 is 21 residues long. V was trimmed by 0 bases and J by 0 bases, leaving 26 bases between them. CDR3 sequence (DNA): TGTGCCAGCAGTTTAGCGCAACCCGCCCTATGGGGGGAAAAACTGAACACTGAAGCTTTCTTT. Its protein product is CASSLAQPALWGEKLNTEAFF.

V gene TRBV5-1 combines with J gene TRBJ2-1; D is undetermined. Per germline, CDR1 SGHRS and CDR2 YFSETQ. The CDR3 totals 16 residues. The V end was cut by 0 bases, the J end by 0 bases, with 10 bases between. DNA for the CDR3: TGCGCCAGCAGCTTGGCCCAGGCCAGCTCCTACAATGAGCAGTTCTTC. As protein: CASSLAQASSYNEQFF.

The chain employs TRBV20-1 and TRBJ1-4; D uncertain. Germline V CDR1 and CDR2: DFQATT, SNEGSKA (reference sequence). This CDR3 region has 13 residues. Trimming pared 1 base from V and 7 bases from J, leaving 10 bases between. This CDR3 is CSARVGGGEKLFF. In DNA, the CDR3 is TGCAGTGCTAGAGTTGGCGGTGGTGAAAAACTGTTTTTT.

This clonotype was counted a few times. The CDR3 is CASSLVAGATDTQYF. The CDR3 bases are TGTGCCAGCAGCTTGGTAGCGGGAGCGACAGATACGCAGTATTTT. The V gene is TRBV7-6, the J gene TRBJ2-3, with 9 bases lining up with TRBD2. This CDR3 comprises 15 residues. Germline V lookup: CDR1 SGHVS, CDR2 FNYEAQ. Trimming at V came to 3 bases and at J to 3 bases, leaving 4 bases not matched to a gene.

The rearrangement uses TRBV7-9 and TRBJ2-7; no clear D gene. Germline V CDR1 and CDR2: SEHNR, FQNEAQ (reference sequence). Trimming pared 5 bases from V and 6 bases from J, leaving 14 bases between. The CDR3 runs to 13 residues. The CDR3 DNA follows: TGTGCCAGCAGCCCCTACACAGTGGGCGAGCAGTACTTC. As protein: CASSPYTVGEQYF.

This clonotype came up a few times. This chain joins TRBV29-1 and TRBJ1-1, with TRBD1 identical over 7 bases. CDR1 SQVTM and CDR2 ANQGSEA come from the germline V gene. The CDR3 extends over 18 amino acids. Unmatched junction bases numbered 20, after V lost 7 bases and J lost 0 bases. The DNA for the CDR3 is TGCAGCGCACCACTTCGTGGGAGGGTGGACAGGATGAACACTGAAGCTTTCTTT. It specifies CSAPLRGRVDRMNTEAFF.

The gene calls are TRBV6-2 or TRBV6-3 and TRBJ2-3; D is ambiguous. Trimming took off 3 bases at V and 2 bases at J, with 9 bases between the two ends. CDR3 size: 14 residues. Germline V gene data show CDR1 as MNHEY and CDR2 as SVGEGT. The CDR3 is CASSYGWVTDTQYF. As DNA, the CDR3 is TGTGCCAGCAGTTATGGTTGGGTCACAGATACGCAGTATTTT.

The rearrangement uses TRBV24-1 and TRBJ1-1, with no clear D. The CDR3 has 13 amino acids. The V end lost 4 bases, the J end lost 1 base, and 6 bases lay between the germline ends. Germline V gene data show CDR1 as KGHDR and CDR2 as SFDVKD. In DNA, the CDR3 is TGTGCCACCAGTGAAACAGAGAACACTGAAGCTTTCTTT. Its protein is CATSETENTEAFF.

Many counts were recorded for this clonotype. This chain links TRBV6-5 with TRBJ2-2, with TRBD1 matching 10 bases. Trimming removed 4 bases from V and 6 bases from J; junction bases left unmatched: 2. The CDR3 contains 14 residues. The germline gives CDR1 MNHEY, CDR2 SVGAGI. The CDR3: CASSLGQGPGELFF. DNA of the CDR3: TGTGCCAGCAGTTTGGGACAGGGGCCCGGGGAGCTGTTTTTT.

This clonotype has just a few counts. CDR3 region: CASSFLPDRETGELFF. CDR3 nucleotide sequence: TGTGCCAGCAGCTTCCTTCCAGACAGGGAGACCGGGGAGCTGTTTTTT. The chain employs TRBV5-5 and TRBJ2-2; 7 nucleotides match TRBD1. The CDR3 totals 16 residues. The germline V gene encodes CDR1 SGHKS and CDR2 YYEKEE (reference sequence). Trimming at V came to 2 bases and at J to 5 bases, leaving 9 bases not matched to a gene.

V usage is TRBV11-3 and J usage is TRBJ2-4; a possible D gene is TRBD2 (5 bases). There are 15 residues in the CDR3. The germline V and J ends were trimmed by 2 bases and 5 bases, with 13 bases remaining between them. Germline V gene lookup returns CDR1 SGHNT and CDR2 YENEEA. The CDR3 here is CASSLNIGRENIQYF. The CDR3 DNA reads TGTGCCAGCAGCTTAAATATTGGGAGAGAAAACATTCAGTACTTC.

This clonotype was counted ten times or more. This chain connects TRBV7-2 to TRBJ2-3; no firm D call. The germline V gene encodes CDR1 SGHTA and CDR2 FQGNSA. Trimming took 6 bases from V and 1 from J, leaving 14 bases between them. CDR3 length equals 15 residues. CDR3: CASRVGGTRTDTQYF. The CDR3 coding sequence is TGTGCCAGCAGAGTTGGCGGAACCCGCACAGATACGCAGTATTTT.

The rearrangement uses TRBV6-2 or TRBV6-3 and TRBJ2-7; D perhaps matches TRBD1 (6 bases). V was pared by 8 bases and J by 5 bases, with 16 bases between. The germline V gene has CDR1 MNHEY and CDR2 SVGEGT. The CDR3 length is 13 residues. This chain's CDR3 is CASLDTGSDEQYF. The CDR3 region has the DNA TGTGCCAGCCTAGACACAGGGTCAGACGAGCAGTACTTC.

This rearrangement joins TRBV7-3 to TRBJ2-1, with D possibly being TRBD1 (7 bases). Germline V lookup: CDR1 SGHTA, CDR2 FQGTGA. Trimming cost V 4 bases and J 4 bases, with 17 bases left between them. This CDR3 comprises 16 residues. The CDR3 sequence: CASSSGNRGLYNEQFF. The CDR3 DNA is TGTGCCAGCAGCTCCGGAAACAGGGGACTTTACAATGAGCAGTTCTTC.

The chain is built from TRBV27 and TRBJ2-1, with 11 bases that match TRBD2. Germline CDR1 and CDR2: MNHEY and SMNVEV (reference sequence). The J segment lost 7 bases and the V segment lost 1 base, leaving 15 bases of the junction unmatched. The CDR3 covers 19 residues. The CDR3 nucleotides read TGTGCCAGCAGTTTATGGTCCATACTAGCGGGAGAGGCGGGAAATGAGCAGTTCTTC. This codes for CASSLWSILAGEAGNEQFF.

This clonotype was detected a few times. The rearrangement uses TRBV7-2 and TRBJ1-2, with D perhaps TRBD1 (6 bases). The CDR3 loop spans 11 amino acids. The V gene's germline CDR1 is SGHTA and CDR2 FQGNSA. Trimming shortened V by 4 bases and J by 13 bases, and 13 bases separated the two germline ends. Written as DNA, the CDR3 is TGTGCCAGCAGCTACGGGACATTTTCCACCTTC. Encoded protein: CASSYGTFSTF.

The CDR3 region has the DNA TGCGCCAGCAGCCTAATGGGACAGGTCCCGGGCGAGCAGTACTTC. Protein sequence: CASSLMGQVPGEQYF. The chain couples TRBV4-1 to TRBJ2-7; TRBD1 matches 8 bases. This CDR3 has 15 residues. V lost 4 bases, J lost 6 bases, and 11 bases stayed unmatched. CDR1 and CDR2 from the germline V gene are MGHRA and YSYEKL.

This chain uses TRBV4-3 with TRBJ2-1, with D maybe TRBD2 (5 bases). Germline CDR1 reads LGHNA; CDR2 reads YSLEER. V was clipped by 4 bases and J by 8 bases, with 15 bases between them. The CDR3 length is 14 residues. Here the CDR3 reads CASSPRISRDEQFF. CDR3 in DNA: TGCGCCAGCAGCCCCCGAATTTCGAGGGATGAGCAGTTCTTC.

The V call is TRBV4-1, the J call TRBJ2-1, with 8 positions matching TRBD2. The CDR3 loop spans 15 amino acids. With V trimmed by 3 bases and J by 10 bases, 11 bases remained unmatched. The V gene's germline CDR1 is MGHRA and CDR2 YSYEKL. CDR3 sequence: CASSQSTSAVGEQFF. The CDR3 nucleotides are TGCGCCAGCAGCCAGTCGACTAGCGCGGTAGGGGAGCAGTTCTTC.

The chain carries TRBV6-6 and TRBJ1-2, with 7 nucleotides matching TRBD1. The CDR3 has 13 residues. V was pared by 4 bases and J by 7 bases, with 6 bases of the junction left unmatched. Germline CDR1 and CDR2: MNHNY and SVGAGI (reference sequence). The CDR3 reads CASSSAPGGGYTF. CDR3 bases: TGTGCCAGCAGTTCGGCCCCAGGGGGTGGCTACACCTTC.

The V and J genes are TRBV4-1 and TRBJ1-1; no clear D. The CDR3 is 16 residues long. Germline V gene sequence: CDR1 MGHRA, CDR2 YSYEKL. Trimming cost V 4 bases and J 0 bases, with 15 bases left between them. Here the CDR3 DNA reads TGCGCCAGCAGCCGGTGGGAGGGCCACATGAACACTGAAGCTTTCTTT. Residues: CASSRWEGHMNTEAFF.